This T cell receptor beta chain was identified in a study of blood T cell repertoires in COVID-19. About the research overall: Material from acute and convalescent COVID-19 was sourced from the United States, Italy and Spain.

Data came from immunoSEQ multiplex PCR; TCRdb stores just in-frame clones and leaves some out. The sample lists fewer than 100,000 clones, around 72% seen once, with around a quarter in the top ten. This clone has just a few counts. V lost 5 bases and J lost 3, with 8 bases in between. Germline CDR1 reads DFQATT; CDR2 reads SNEGSKA (reference sequence). The length of the CDR3 is 11 residues. This sequence was found in a man aged 70 or older with acute or convalescent COVID-19. Sequencing input: peripheral blood. This chain joins TRBV20-1 and TRBJ2-7, with D hard to call. CDR3 DNA: TGCAGTGCTTATCCACACTACGAGCAGTACTTC. Protein product: CSAYPHYEQYF.